The 18 T cell receptor beta chains below were found in one sample sequenced in a study of Graves' ophthalmopathy and Graves' hyperthyroidism. Using RNA transcripts, the TCR beta CDR3 regions were amplified. Amplification began with first-round RT-PCR using HTBI primers, then second-round multiplex PCR was performed. One entry per CDR3 protein results from TCRdb running MiXCR on the multiplex PCR reads. The sample carries a few hundred thousand distinct CDR3 sequences, about two fifths recorded once. Sequenced: peripheral blood or thyroid tissue (not recorded which). The receptors were gathered from an adult man with Graves' hyperthyroidism.

This clonotype was counted between two and nine times. The chain links TRBV6-6 to TRBJ2-5, with 11 bases matching TRBD2. CDR3 length: 15 amino acids. Germline CDR1 and CDR2: MNHNY and SVGAGI (reference sequence). The trim removed 5 bases at V and 4 bases at J, leaving 6 bases unmatched. The DNA for the CDR3 is TGTGCCAGCAGTGGCCTAGCGGGAGGTGGAGAGACCCAGTACTTC. Its protein is CASSGLAGGGETQYF.

Comments on this clonotype: Germline and junction disagree at one end, which may indicate a read error. The chain couples TRBV7-9 to TRBJ2-5; 7 bases agree with TRBD2. Germline CDR1 and CDR2: SEHNR and FQNEAQ (reference sequence). The length of the CDR3 is 13 residues. The CDR3 region has the DNA TGCGCCAGCAGCTTGGGACTACCAGAGACCCAGTACTTC. It translates to CASSLGLPETQYF.

V gene TRBV28 combines with J gene TRBJ1-1, with 7 nucleotides matching TRBD1. The CDR3 spans 12 residues. The V gene end was trimmed by 7 bases and the J gene end by 7 bases; junction bases not matched to a gene: 6. CDR1 is MDHEN and CDR2 is SYDVKM in the germline V gene. CDR3 nucleotides: TGTGCCAGCAAGGGACAGAAACTTGAAGCTTTCTTT. This encodes CASKGQKLEAFF.

About this clonotype itself: The limits of the CDR3 on the DNA are not certain, so only TCRdb's listed CDR3 is given. The V gene is TRBV19, the J gene TRBJ2-2; TRBD1, the table's D call, was not compared with the DNA. CDR1 is LNHDA, CDR2 SQIVND, per germline (reference sequence). The CDR3 extends over 13 residues, inclusive of both ends. CDR3 protein: CASRRPGQGSCFF.

This CDR3 reads CSVRLAGDFNEQFF. CDR3 nucleotide sequence: TGCAGCGTTCGACTAGCGGGAGATTTCAATGAGCAGTTCTTC. This chain uses TRBV29-1 with TRBJ2-7; 12 positions match TRBD2. The J call is in doubt because the DNA end fits TRBJ2-1 better. The CDR3 spans 14 residues. CDR1 and CDR2 (germline): SQVTM, ANQGSEA.

This chain uses TRBV24-1 with TRBJ1-5; D call uncertain. The CDR3 length is 16 residues. Germline V gives CDR1 KGHDR, CDR2 SFDVKD. V dropped 1 base and J dropped 2 bases, with 11 bases sitting between them. CDR3 in DNA: TGTGCCACCAGTGATTTCTCGCGGGAAGGCAATCAGCCCCAGCATTTT. Translating it yields CATSDFSREGNQPQHF.

This clonotype was recorded at least ten times. V and J are TRBV6-1 and TRBJ1-5; 9 nucleotides match TRBD1. This CDR3 contains 15 residues. The J segment lost 7 bases and the V segment lost 1 base, leaving 5 bases of the junction unmatched. Germline V gene data show CDR1 as MNHNS and CDR2 as SASEGT. The CDR3 DNA reads as TGTGCCAGCAGTGAAGGGGGACAGGGAAGCCAGCCCCAGCATTTT. Amino acid sequence: CASSEGGQGSQPQHF.

The V and J genes are TRBV10-3 and TRBJ1-2; the D is unclear. V was shortened by 4 bases and J by 3 bases, with 6 bases between the two germline ends. This CDR3 has 12 residues. Germline V CDR1 and CDR2: ENHRY, SYGVKD. CDR3 sequence reads: CAISATDYGYTF. CDR3 DNA: TGTGCCATCAGTGCCACGGACTATGGCTACACCTTC.

The chain uses TRBV7-3 and TRBJ2-7, with D hard to call. The J call may not be correct, given that the DNA end is closer to TRBJ2-4. CDR1 is SGHTA, CDR2 FQGTGA, per germline. This CDR3 has 12 residues. CDR3 sequence reads: CASSSSLDIQYF. CDR3 DNA sequence: TGTGCCAGCAGCTCATCCCTAGACATTCAGTACTTC.

In DNA form, the CDR3 reads TGTGCCAGCAGCTTGGAGGGGGGACAGGGCAGTCAGCCCCAGCATTTT. Its translation: CASSLEGGQGSQPQHF. This sequence joins TRBV7-9 and TRBJ1-5; 9 bases are a match to TRBD1. Germline assignment: CDR1 SEHNR and CDR2 FQNEAQ (reference sequence). This CDR3 comprises 16 residues. Trimming took 3 bases from V and 6 from J; bases not matched to a gene: 9.

In this sample, this clonotype turned up many times. The chain recombines TRBV29-1 with TRBJ1-1; no clear D gene. This CDR3 comprises 12 residues. Trimming left V 3 bases short and J 10 bases short, with 15 bases between. Per germline, CDR1 SQVTM and CDR2 ANQGSEA. The CDR3 loop is CSVEGYAGGAFF. DNA of the CDR3: TGCAGCGTTGAGGGGTATGCAGGTGGAGCTTTCTTT.

J is TRBJ1-2 and V is TRBV7-9, with TRBD1 as a possible D gene (5 bases). The germline V gene has CDR1 SEHNR and CDR2 FQNEAQ (reference sequence). The CDR3 length is 14 residues. Trimming took off 4 bases at V and 6 bases at J, with 15 bases between the two ends. The DNA of the CDR3 is TGTGCCAGCAGCTCCAAGAGAGCGGGGGATGGCTACACCTTC. It yields the protein CASSSKRAGDGYTF.

This clonotype was observed at least ten times. This chain links TRBV5-6 with TRBJ1-4; D is undetermined. V lost 1 base and J 5 bases, leaving 9 bases between the germline ends. In germline, CDR1 is SGHDT, CDR2 YYEEEE. This CDR3 spans 14 amino acids. CDR3 region: CASSLRTFNEKLFF. CDR3 DNA: TGTGCCAGCAGCTTGAGGACCTTCAATGAAAAACTGTTTTTT.

The chain combines TRBV9 with TRBJ2-7, with TRBD2 matching over 10 bases. The J call may be mistaken, given a closer DNA end match to TRBJ2-1. The germline CDR1 and CDR2 sequences are SGDLS and YYNGEE. The CDR3 spans 15 residues. CDR3 sequence: CASSVEAGGPNEQFF. CDR3 DNA sequence: TGTGCCAGCAGCGTAGAAGCGGGAGGGCCAAATGAGCAGTTCTTC.

This clonotype was counted many times. The chain links TRBV19 to TRBJ2-5; 7 positions match TRBD2. Germline V CDR1 and CDR2: LNHDA, SQIVND (reference sequence). The CDR3 sequence is 14 residues long. J gave up 5 bases and V 8 bases, and 11 bases lay outside the gene matches. The CDR3 region is CASGPRGAGETQYF. In nucleotides, the CDR3 is TGTGCCAGTGGACCAAGGGGAGCGGGGGAGACCCAGTACTTC.

In its sample, this clonotype was seen many times. J is TRBJ2-2 and V is TRBV5-1; D is possibly TRBD2 (5 bases). The length of the CDR3 is 16 residues. Looked up from germline, CDR1 is SGHRS and CDR2 is YFSETQ. V lost 1 base, J lost 6 bases, and 16 bases lay in between. Here the CDR3 DNA reads TGCGCCAGCAGCTTGACGCTAGCCCTTTCCGCCGGGGAGCTGTTTTTT. Amino acid sequence: CASSLTLALSAGELFF.

This rearrangement joins TRBV5-6 to TRBJ1-5, with a possible D match to TRBD1 (5 bases). This CDR3 region has 16 residues. CDR1 is SGHDT, CDR2 YYEEEE, per germline. Trimming took off 5 bases at V and 2 bases at J, with 17 bases between the two ends. Here the CDR3 reads CASSLTGGKGNQPQHF. The CDR3, as DNA: TGTGCCAGCAGTCTGACGGGGGGTAAGGGCAATCAGCCCCAGCATTTT.

Many counts were recorded for this clonotype. The chain is built from TRBV6-5 and TRBJ2-7; D may match TRBD1 or TRBD2 (5 bases each). Germline CDR1 and CDR2: MNHEY and SVGAGI. V was pared by 9 bases and J by 2 bases, with 14 bases between. The CDR3 is 13 amino acids. The CDR3 DNA sequence: TGTGCCAGTTCTGGACTGGGACCCTACGAGCAGTACTTC. It translates to CASSGLGPYEQYF.